These 10 T cell receptor beta chains were sequenced from one sample in a study of blood T cells in healthy people across ages. It was with a sample-barcoded 5' primer and a J-beta primer mix that a second PCR of roughly 7 to 12 cycles was run. TCRdb independently ran MiXCR on the 5' RACE reads; one entry per CDR3 protein. This table holds roughly 900,000 distinct CDR3 sequences, roughly 50% found once. The sample was blood. The receptors here all came from a young man in good health.

V is TRBV3-1 and J is TRBJ2-3, with D perhaps assigned TRBD1 or TRBD2 (7 bases each). This CDR3 comprises 16 residues. Trimming removed 1 base from V and 2 bases from J, with 13 bases in between. Per the germline V gene, CDR1 is LGHDT and CDR2 is YNNKEL (reference sequence). In nucleotides, the CDR3 is TGTGCCAGCAGCCAAGTGCAGGGGGGGTTCACAGATACGCAGTATTTT. This encodes CASSQVQGGFTDTQYF.

The chain combines TRBV20-1 with TRBJ2-1, with 12 positions matching TRBD2. The tail of the sequence fits TRBJ2-7 better, so the J call may be wrong. Germline V CDR1 and CDR2: DFQATT, SNEGSKA (reference sequence). The CDR3 loop spans 19 amino acids. The CDR3 DNA is TGCAGTGCTAGACCTAGCGGGGGGGTTATTAAGGGGTCCTACAATGAGCAGTACTTC. Translation gives CSARPSGGVIKGSYNEQYF.

A few counts support this clonotype. This rearrangement joins TRBV10-3 to TRBJ2-1, with D tentatively TRBD2 (6 bases). Trimming removed 4 bases at V and 5 bases at J, with 15 bases between. The length of the CDR3 is 15 residues. Looked up from germline, CDR1 is ENHRY and CDR2 is SYGVKD. This CDR3 reads CAISVSGGRHNEQFF. In DNA, the CDR3 is TGTGCCATCAGTGTGTCTGGGGGGAGGCACAATGAGCAGTTCTTC.

This clonotype has more than one count but fewer than ten. The chain employs TRBV6-1 and TRBJ2-4; D possibly corresponds to TRBD1 (6 bases). Germline lookup yields CDR1 MNHNS and CDR2 SASEGT. This CDR3 has 15 residues. With 4 bases removed from V and 6 bases from J, the gap between germline ends came to 16 bases. The CDR3 DNA is TGTGCCAGCAGTGTCTTGGAGACAGGAGTAAACATTCAGTACTTC. Residues: CASSVLETGVNIQYF.

The chain couples TRBV3-1 to TRBJ2-1; D assignment may be TRBD1 or TRBD2 (5 bases each). Germline V lookup: CDR1 LGHDT, CDR2 YNNKEL (reference sequence). The CDR3 covers 16 residues. The V gene lost 0 bases and the J gene lost 6 bases, with 15 bases spanning the gap. This chain's CDR3 is CASSQEGVYLFNEQFF. DNA of the CDR3: TGTGCCAGCAGCCAAGAGGGGGTTTACCTATTCAATGAGCAGTTCTTC.

The rearrangement links TRBV24-1 to TRBJ2-7, with a weak D call TRBD1 (5 bases). There are 15 residues in the CDR3. V dropped 3 bases and J dropped 2 bases, with 13 bases sitting between them. Germline CDR1 KGHDR, CDR2 SFDVKD. The chain's CDR3 is CATSDPQTDAYEQYF. The DNA of the CDR3 is TGTGCCACCAGTGATCCTCAGACAGATGCCTACGAGCAGTACTTC.

Only a few counts were recorded for this clonotype. This likely traces to a read error, being one base from a far larger clone. The chain combines TRBV7-9 with TRBJ2-5; D remains unclear. The CDR3 covers 14 residues. Germline CDR1 is SEHNR and CDR2 is FQNEAQ (reference sequence). V was cut by 1 base and J by 0 bases, with 6 bases left in between. The CDR3 DNA reads TGTGCCAGCAGCTTAGGACGAGACCAAGAGACCCAGTACTTC. Protein product: CASSLGRDQETQYF.

This chain uses TRBV5-1 with TRBJ2-2, with D uncertain. Germline V gene sequence: CDR1 SGHRS, CDR2 YFSETQ. Trimming cost V 3 bases and J 4 bases, with 10 bases left between them. The CDR3 totals 14 residues. The DNA of the CDR3 is TGCGCCAGCAGCTCGGGCAGACTCACCGGGGAGCTGTTTTTT. Translating it yields CASSSGRLTGELFF.

The chain couples TRBV12-3 or TRBV12-4 to TRBJ1-1; D might be TRBD1 (5 bases). The ends were cut back, 6 bases at V and 3 bases at J, with 14 bases in the middle. This CDR3 contains 14 residues. The CDR3 bases are TGTGCCAGCAGACTAACATTGGGGGACACTGAAGCTTTCTTT. Translated, it gives CASRLTLGDTEAFF.

A few counts support this clonotype. J is TRBJ2-7 and V is TRBV9; a weak D match, TRBD2 (5 bases). V lost 2 bases to trimming and J lost 0 bases, with 12 bases between them. The CDR3 spans 15 residues. The germline V gene has CDR1 SGDLS and CDR2 YYNGEE. CDR3 loop: CASSVGGYSSYEQYF. The CDR3 coding sequence is TGTGCCAGCAGCGTGGGCGGGTACAGCTCCTACGAGCAGTACTTC.